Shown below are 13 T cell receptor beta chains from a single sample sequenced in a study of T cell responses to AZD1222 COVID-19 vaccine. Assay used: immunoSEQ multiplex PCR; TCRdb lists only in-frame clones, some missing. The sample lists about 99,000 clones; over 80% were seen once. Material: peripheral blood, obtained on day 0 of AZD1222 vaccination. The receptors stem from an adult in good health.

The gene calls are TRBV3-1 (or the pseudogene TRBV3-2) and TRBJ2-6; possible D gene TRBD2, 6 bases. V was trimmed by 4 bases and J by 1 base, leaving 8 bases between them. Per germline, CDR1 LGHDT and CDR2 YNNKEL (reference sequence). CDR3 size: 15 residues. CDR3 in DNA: TGTGCCAGCAGCCCTCGGGGGTCTGGGGCCAACGTCCTGACTTTC. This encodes CASSPRGSGANVLTF.

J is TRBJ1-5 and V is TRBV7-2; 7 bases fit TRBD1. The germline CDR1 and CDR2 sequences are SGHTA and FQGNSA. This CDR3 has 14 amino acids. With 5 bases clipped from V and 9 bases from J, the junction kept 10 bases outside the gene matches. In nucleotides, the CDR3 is TGTGCCAGCAGCCCAGGGGGGACCCGTCGGCCCCAGCATTTT. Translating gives CASSPGGTRRPQHF.

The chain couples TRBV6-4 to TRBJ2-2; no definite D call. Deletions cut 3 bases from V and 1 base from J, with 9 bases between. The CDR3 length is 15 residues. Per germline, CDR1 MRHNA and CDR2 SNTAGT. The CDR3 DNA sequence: TGTGCCAGCAGTGATGTGGCCGGGAACACCGGGGAGCTGTTTTTT. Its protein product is CASSDVAGNTGELFF.

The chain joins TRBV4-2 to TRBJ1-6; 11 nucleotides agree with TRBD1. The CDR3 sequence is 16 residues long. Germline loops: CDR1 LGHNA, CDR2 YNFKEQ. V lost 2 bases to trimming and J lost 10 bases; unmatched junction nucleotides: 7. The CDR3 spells CASSQTGQGAGSPLHF. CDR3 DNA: TGTGCCAGCAGCCAAACCGGACAGGGGGCGGGGTCACCCCTCCACTTT.

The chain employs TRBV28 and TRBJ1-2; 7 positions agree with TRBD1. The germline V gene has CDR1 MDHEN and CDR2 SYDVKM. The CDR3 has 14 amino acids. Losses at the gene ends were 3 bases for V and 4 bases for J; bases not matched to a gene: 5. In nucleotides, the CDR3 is TGTGCCAGCAGTTTGGAGGGGGCAAGCTATGGCTACACCTTC. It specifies CASSLEGASYGYTF.

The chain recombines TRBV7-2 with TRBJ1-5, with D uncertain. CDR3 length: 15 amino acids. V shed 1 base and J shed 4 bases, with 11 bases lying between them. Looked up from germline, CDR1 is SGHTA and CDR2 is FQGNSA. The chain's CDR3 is CASSLVVQANQPQHF. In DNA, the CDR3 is TGTGCCAGCAGCTTAGTTGTGCAGGCAAATCAGCCCCAGCATTTT.

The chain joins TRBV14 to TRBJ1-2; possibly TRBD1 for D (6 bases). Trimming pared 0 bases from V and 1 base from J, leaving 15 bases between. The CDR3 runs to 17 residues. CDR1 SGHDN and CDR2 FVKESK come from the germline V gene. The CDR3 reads CASSQDRRGDNNYGYTF. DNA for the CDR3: TGTGCCAGCAGCCAAGATCGACGTGGGGACAATAACTATGGCTACACCTTC.

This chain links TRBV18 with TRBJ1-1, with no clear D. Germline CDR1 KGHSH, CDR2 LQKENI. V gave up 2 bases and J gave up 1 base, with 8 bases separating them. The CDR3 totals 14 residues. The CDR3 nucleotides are TGTGCCAGCTCACCAAGGCAGGAGAACACTGAAGCTTTCTTT. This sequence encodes CASSPRQENTEAFF.

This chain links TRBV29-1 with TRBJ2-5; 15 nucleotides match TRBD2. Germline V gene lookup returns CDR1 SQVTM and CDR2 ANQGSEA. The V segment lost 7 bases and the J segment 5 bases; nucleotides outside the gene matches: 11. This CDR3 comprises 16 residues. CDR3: CSGIGTSGGLGETQYF. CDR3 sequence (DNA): TGCAGCGGGATCGGGACTAGCGGGGGGTTGGGGGAGACCCAGTACTTC.

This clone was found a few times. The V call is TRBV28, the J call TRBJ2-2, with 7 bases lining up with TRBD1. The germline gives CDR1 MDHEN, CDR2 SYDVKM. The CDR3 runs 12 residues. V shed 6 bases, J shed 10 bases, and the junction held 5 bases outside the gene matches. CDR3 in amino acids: CASSPGQLELFF. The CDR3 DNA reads TGTGCCAGCAGCCCGGGACAGCTGGAGCTGTTTTTT.

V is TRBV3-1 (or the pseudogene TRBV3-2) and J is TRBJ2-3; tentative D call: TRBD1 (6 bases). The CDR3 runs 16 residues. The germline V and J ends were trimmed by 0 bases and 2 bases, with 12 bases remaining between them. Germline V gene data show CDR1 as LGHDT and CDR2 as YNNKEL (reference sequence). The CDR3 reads CASSQDLTGYTDTQYF. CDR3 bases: TGTGCCAGCAGCCAAGATCTAACAGGGTACACAGATACGCAGTATTTT.

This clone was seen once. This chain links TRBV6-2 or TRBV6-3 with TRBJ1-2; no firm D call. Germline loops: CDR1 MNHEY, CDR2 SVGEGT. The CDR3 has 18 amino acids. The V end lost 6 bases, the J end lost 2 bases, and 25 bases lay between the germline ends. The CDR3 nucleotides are TGTGCCAGCAGCCACCTAGGGCGGGGATCGAGCCAAAACTATGGCTACACCTTC. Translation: CASSHLGRGSSQNYGYTF.

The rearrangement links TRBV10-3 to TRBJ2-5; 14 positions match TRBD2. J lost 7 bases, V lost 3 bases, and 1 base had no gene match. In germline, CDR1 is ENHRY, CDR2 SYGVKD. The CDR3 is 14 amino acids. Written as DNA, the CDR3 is TGTGCCATCAGTGACGGACTAGCGGGAGGGACCCAGTACTTC. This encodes CAISDGLAGGTQYF.